The T cell receptor (beta chain) under discussion was sequenced for a study of T cell responses to AZD1222 COVID-19 vaccine. As for the study in general: Analyses pooled second doses at about 4 or about 12 weeks. General observations from the study: Spike-specific TCRs gained breadth and depth after people received two AZD1222 doses. Spike as a whole was targeted by vaccine-associated CD4 TCRs, dominant at 160-218 and 743-854. In a largely white British group with more females than males, clonal diversity was possibly underestimated.

Produced via immunoSEQ multiplex PCR; TCRdb's table is partial and in-frame only. The sample lists approximately 120,000 clones, 89% seen once, with roughly 3.9% in the top ten. CDR1 is LNHDA and CDR2 is SQIVND in the germline V gene (reference sequence). The CDR3 consists of 14 residues. Trimming stripped 6 bases from V and 5 bases from J, with 14 bases between. Concerning this clone itself: Its antigen is unknown.

The V call is TRBV19, the J call TRBJ1-5, with TRBD1 as a possible D gene (6 bases). The source was peripheral blood, collected on day 0 of AZD1222 vaccination. The TCR comes from an adult in good health. The CDR3 DNA follows: TGTGCCAGTAGGCCGTACAGGGAGGATCAGCCCCAGCATTTT. Its translation: CASRPYREDQPQHF.